Below, one TCR beta chain is given with its context. With V trimmed by 4 bases and J by 3 bases, 9 bases remained unmatched. Germline CDR1 and CDR2: SGHTA and FQGTGA. This CDR3 is built from 16 residues. The sample comes from a study of shared clonotypes between healthy human individuals. Method: immunoSEQ multiplex PCR; TCRdb's copy keeps in-frame clones and lacks some. The data hold some 1.1 million clones, with about 80% observed a single time. The clonotype was recovered from a man aged 18 to 30 in good health. Some clones in this sample may be carry-over from other donors' samples. The material sequenced was memory CD4+ T cells from PBMCs. Subset denoted: CD45RA-negative fraction. The V and J genes are TRBV7-3 and TRBJ2-1, with TRBD2 identical over 7 bases. DNA for the CDR3: TGTGCCAGCAGCTCTCGGGCGGGAGAGGGCTACAATGAGCAGTTCTTC. Protein: CASSSRAGEGYNEQFF.